This note documents a single T cell receptor (beta chain) sequence. The antigen is undetermined. The method was immunoSEQ multiplex PCR; TCRdb's version includes in-frame clones alone and lacks a portion of them. The sample shows about half a million clones, 65% to 85% of them seen only once. The unsorted samples took approximately 98 million PBMCs to get genomic DNA. This CDR3 spans 13 amino acids. CDR1 is MDHEN, CDR2 SYDVKM, per germline. V gave up 5 bases and J gave up 8 bases; unmatched junction bases: 5. The source of the sample is a study of shared clonotypes between healthy human individuals. Overall study results and limits: Limitation of the genetic and exposure-history diversity represented came from the few donors.

The sequenced material came from PBMCs. The receptor was derived from a woman between 40 and 50 years old in good health. Some clones in this sample may be carry-over from other donors' samples. The chain employs TRBV28 and TRBJ1-4; 7 bases fit TRBD1. The CDR3: CASSLDRAEKLFF. In DNA form, the CDR3 reads TGTGCCAGCAGTCTAGACAGGGCCGAAAAACTGTTTTTT.